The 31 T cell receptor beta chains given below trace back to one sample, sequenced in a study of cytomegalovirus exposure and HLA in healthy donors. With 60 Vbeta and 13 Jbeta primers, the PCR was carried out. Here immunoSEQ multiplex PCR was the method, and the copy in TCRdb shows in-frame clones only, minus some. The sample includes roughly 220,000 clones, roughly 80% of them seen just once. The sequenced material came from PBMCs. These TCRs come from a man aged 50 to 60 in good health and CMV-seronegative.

The DNA of the CDR3 is TGTGCCAGCTCACCAGATGAGTCCCGCAGGGCTATTTTCTACGAGCAGTACTTC. Translating gives CASSPDESRRAIFYEQYF. V gene TRBV18 combines with J gene TRBJ2-7; D might be TRBD1 (5 bases). Germline loops: CDR1 KGHSH, CDR2 LQKENI. Trimming removed 2 bases from V and 3 bases from J, with 23 bases in between. The CDR3 runs 18 residues.

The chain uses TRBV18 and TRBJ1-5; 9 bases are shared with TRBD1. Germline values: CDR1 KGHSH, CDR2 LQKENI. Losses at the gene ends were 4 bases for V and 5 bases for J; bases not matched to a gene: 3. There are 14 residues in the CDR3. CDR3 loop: CASSQQGADQPQHF. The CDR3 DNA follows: TGTGCCAGCTCACAACAGGGGGCCGATCAGCCCCAGCATTTT.

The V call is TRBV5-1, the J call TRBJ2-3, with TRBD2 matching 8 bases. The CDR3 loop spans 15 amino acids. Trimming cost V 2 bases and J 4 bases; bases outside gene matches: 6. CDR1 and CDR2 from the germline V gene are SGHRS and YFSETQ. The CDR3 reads CASSFQAGAADTQYF. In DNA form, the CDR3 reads TGCGCCAGCAGCTTCCAAGCGGGAGCCGCAGATACGCAGTATTTT.

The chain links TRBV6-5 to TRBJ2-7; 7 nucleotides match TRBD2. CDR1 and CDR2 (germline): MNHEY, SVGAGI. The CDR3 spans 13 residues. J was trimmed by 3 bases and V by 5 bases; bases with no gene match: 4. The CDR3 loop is CASSAGRIYEQYF. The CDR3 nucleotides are TGTGCCAGCAGTGCCGGGAGGATCTACGAGCAGTACTTC.

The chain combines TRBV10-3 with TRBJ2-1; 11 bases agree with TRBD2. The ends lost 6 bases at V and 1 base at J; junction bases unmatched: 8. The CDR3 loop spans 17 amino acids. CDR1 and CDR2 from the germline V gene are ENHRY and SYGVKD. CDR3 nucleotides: TGTGCCATCAGACAGACTAGCGGGAATATTTCCTACAATGAGCAGTTCTTC. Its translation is CAIRQTSGNISYNEQFF.

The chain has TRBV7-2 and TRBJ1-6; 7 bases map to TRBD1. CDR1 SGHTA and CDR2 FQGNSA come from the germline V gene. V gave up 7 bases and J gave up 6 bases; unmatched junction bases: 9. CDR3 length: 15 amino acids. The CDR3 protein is CASTLRGPPNSPLHF. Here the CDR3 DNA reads TGTGCCAGCACCCTTAGGGGGCCCCCTAATTCACCCCTCCACTTT.

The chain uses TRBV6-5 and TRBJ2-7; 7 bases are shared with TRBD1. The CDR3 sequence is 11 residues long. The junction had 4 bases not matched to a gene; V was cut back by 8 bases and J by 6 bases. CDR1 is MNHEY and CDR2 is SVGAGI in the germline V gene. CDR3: CASGNRGEQYF. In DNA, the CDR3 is TGTGCCAGCGGGAACAGGGGCGAGCAGTACTTC.

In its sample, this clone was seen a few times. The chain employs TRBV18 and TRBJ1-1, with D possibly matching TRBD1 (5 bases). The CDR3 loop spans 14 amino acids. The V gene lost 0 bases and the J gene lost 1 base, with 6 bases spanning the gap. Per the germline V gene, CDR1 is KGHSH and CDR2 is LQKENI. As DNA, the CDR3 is TGTGCCAGCTCACCACCGCAGGGGAACACTGAAGCTTTCTTT. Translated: CASSPPQGNTEAFF.

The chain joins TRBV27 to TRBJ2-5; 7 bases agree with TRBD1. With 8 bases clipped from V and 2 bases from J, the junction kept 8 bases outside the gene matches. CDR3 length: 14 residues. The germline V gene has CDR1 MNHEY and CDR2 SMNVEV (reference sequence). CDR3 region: CASWRQGSQETQYF. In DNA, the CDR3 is TGTGCCAGCTGGCGACAGGGCAGTCAAGAGACCCAGTACTTC.

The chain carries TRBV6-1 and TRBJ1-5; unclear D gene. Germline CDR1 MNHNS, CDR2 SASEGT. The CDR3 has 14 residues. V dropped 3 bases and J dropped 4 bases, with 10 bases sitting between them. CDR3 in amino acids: CASSDRHKNQPQHF. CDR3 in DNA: TGTGCCAGCAGTGACCGACATAAGAATCAGCCCCAGCATTTT.

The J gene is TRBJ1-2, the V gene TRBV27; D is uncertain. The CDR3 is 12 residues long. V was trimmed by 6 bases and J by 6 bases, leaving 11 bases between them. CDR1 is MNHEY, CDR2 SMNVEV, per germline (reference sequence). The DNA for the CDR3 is TGTGCCAGCAGGACAAGGCTAAATGGCTACACCTTC. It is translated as CASRTRLNGYTF.

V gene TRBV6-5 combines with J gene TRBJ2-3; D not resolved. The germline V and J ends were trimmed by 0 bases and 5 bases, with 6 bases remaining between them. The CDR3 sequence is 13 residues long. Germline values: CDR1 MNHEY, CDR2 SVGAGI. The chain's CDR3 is CASSYSSGDTQYF. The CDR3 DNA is TGTGCCAGCAGTTACTCGTCGGGAGATACGCAGTATTTT.

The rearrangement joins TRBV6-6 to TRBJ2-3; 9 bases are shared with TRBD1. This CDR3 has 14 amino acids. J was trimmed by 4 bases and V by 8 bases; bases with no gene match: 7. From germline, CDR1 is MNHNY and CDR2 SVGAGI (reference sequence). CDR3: CASLRDRAADTQYF. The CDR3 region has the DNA TGTGCCAGCCTCCGGGACAGGGCGGCAGATACGCAGTATTTT.

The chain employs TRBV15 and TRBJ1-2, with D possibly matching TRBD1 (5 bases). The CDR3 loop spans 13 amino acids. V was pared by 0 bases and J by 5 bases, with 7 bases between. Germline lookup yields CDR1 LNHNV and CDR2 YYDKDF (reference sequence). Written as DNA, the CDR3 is TGTGCCACCAGCAGAGATGGGGGGTATGGCTACACCTTC. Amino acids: CATSRDGGYGYTF.

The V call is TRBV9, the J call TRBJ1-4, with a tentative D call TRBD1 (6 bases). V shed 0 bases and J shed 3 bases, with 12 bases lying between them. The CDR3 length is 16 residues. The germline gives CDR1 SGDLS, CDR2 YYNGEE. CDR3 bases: TGTGCCAGCAGCGTAGGCGGGGGGGCCGCTAATGAAAAACTGTTTTTT. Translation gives CASSVGGGAANEKLFF.

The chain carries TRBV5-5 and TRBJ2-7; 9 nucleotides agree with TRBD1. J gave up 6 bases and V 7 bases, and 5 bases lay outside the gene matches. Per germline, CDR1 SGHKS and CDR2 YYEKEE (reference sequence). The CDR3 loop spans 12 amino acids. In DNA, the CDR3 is TGTGCCAGCTTGACAGGGGGAGGCGAGCAGTACTTC. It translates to CASLTGGGEQYF.

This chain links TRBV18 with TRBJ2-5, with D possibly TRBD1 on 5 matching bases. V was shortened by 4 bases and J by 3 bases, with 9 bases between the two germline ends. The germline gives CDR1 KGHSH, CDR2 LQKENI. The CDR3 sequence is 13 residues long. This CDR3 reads CASSQGQEETQYF. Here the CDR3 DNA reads TGTGCCAGCTCACAGGGGCAGGAAGAGACCCAGTACTTC. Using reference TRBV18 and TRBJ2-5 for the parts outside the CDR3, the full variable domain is NAGVMQNPRHLVRRRGQEARLRCSPMKGHSHVYWYRQLPEEGLKFMVYLQKENIIDESGMPKERFSAEFPKEGPSILRIQQVVRGDSAAYFCASSQGQEETQYFGPGTRLLVL.

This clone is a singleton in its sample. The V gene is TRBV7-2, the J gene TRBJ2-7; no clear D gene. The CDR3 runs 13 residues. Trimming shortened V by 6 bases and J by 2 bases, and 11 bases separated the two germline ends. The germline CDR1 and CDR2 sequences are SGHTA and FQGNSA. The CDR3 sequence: CASRPVPAYEQYF. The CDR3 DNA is TGTGCCAGCAGACCCGTACCGGCCTACGAGCAGTACTTC.

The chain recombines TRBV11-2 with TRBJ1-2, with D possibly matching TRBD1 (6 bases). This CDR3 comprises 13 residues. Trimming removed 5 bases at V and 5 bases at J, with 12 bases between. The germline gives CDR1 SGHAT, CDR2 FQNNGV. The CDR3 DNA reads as TGTGCCAGCAGCCCCGGCAGGGGATATGGCTACACCTTC. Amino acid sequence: CASSPGRGYGYTF.

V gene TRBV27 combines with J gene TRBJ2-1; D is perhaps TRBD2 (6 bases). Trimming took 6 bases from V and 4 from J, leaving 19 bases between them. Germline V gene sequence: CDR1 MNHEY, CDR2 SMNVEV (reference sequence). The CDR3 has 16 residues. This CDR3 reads CASRVASRERYNEQFF. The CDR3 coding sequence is TGTGCCAGCAGGGTGGCTAGCCGGGAGCGGTACAATGAGCAGTTCTTC.

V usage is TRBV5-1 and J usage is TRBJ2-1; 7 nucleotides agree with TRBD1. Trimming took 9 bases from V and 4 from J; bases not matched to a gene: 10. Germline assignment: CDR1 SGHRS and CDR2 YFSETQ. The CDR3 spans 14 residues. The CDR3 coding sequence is TGCGCCACCAGAACAGGGGAGATTTACAATGAGCAGTTCTTC. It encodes CATRTGEIYNEQFF.

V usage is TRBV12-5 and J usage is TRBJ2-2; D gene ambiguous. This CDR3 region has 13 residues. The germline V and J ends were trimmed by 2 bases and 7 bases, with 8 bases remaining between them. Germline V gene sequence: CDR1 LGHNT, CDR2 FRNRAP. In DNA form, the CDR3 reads TGTGCTAGTGGTTTGTTCCCCCTCGGGGAGCTGTTTTTT. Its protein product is CASGLFPLGELFF.

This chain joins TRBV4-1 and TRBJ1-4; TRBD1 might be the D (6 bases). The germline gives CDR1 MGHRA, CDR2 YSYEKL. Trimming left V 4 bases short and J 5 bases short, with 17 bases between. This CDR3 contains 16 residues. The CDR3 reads CASSPGQSGGNEKLFF. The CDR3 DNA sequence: TGCGCCAGCAGCCCAGGACAATCTGGGGGCAATGAAAAACTGTTTTTT.

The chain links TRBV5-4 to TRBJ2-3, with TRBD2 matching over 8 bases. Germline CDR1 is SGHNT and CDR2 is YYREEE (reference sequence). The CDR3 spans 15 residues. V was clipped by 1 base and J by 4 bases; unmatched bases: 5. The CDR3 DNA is TGTGCCAGCAGCTTGTCGGTAGCGGGATCAGATACGCAGTATTTT. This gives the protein CASSLSVAGSDTQYF.

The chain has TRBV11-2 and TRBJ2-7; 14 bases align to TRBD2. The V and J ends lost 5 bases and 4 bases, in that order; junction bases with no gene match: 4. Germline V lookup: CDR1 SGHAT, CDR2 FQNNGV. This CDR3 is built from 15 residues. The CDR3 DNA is TGTGCCAGCAGCGACCGACTAGCGGGAGGGTACGAGCAGTACTTC. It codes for CASSDRLAGGYEQYF.

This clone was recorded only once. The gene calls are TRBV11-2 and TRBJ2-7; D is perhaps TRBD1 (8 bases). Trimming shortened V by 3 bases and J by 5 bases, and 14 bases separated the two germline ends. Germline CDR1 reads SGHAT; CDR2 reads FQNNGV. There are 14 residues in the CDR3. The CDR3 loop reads CASSLWTGRDEQYF. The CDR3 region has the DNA TGTGCCAGCAGCTTGTGGACAGGGAGGGACGAGCAGTACTTC.

DNA of the CDR3: TGTGCCAGCAGTTACCAGGGAAGCACTGAAGCTTTCTTT. Amino acid sequence: CASSYQGSTEAFF. The chain joins TRBV6-5 to TRBJ1-1, with a possible D match to TRBD1 (5 bases). Trimming took 2 bases from V and 4 from J, leaving 8 bases between them. Germline V gene lookup returns CDR1 MNHEY and CDR2 SVGAGI. There are 13 residues in the CDR3.

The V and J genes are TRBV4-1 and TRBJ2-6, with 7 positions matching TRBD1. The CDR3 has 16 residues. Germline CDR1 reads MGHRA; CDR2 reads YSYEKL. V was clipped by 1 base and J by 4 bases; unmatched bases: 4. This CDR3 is CASSQGRGLGANVLTF. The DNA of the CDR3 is TGCGCCAGCAGCCAAGGAAGGGGGCTCGGGGCCAACGTCCTGACTTTC.

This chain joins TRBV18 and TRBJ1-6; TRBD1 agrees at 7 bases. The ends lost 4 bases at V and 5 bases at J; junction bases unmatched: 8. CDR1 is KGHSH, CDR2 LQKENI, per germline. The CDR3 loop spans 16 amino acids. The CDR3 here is CASSLGTVTDNSPLHF. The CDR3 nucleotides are TGTGCCAGCTCACTGGGGACAGTAACAGATAATTCACCCCTCCACTTT. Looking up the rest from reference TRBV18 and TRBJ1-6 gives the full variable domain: NAGVMQNPRHLVRRRGQEARLRCSPMKGHSHVYWYRQLPEEGLKFMVYLQKENIIDESGMPKERFSAEFPKEGPSILRIQQVVRGDSAAYFCASSLGTVTDNSPLHFGNGTRLTVT.

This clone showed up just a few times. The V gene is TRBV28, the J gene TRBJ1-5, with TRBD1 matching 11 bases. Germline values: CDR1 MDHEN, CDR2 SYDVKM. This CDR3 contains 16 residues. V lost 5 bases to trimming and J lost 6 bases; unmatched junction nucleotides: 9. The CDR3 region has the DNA TGTGCCAGCAGTACCTCCGGACAGGGGGCGTCTCAGCCCCAGCATTTT. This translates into CASSTSGQGASQPQHF.

The CDR3 loop reads CASSQDRASGRLNEQFF. The CDR3 DNA follows: TGTGCCAGCAGCCAAGATAGGGCTAGCGGGAGACTAAATGAGCAGTTCTTC. The chain links TRBV4-2 to TRBJ2-1; 10 bases align to TRBD2. J lost 7 bases, V lost 0 bases, and 9 bases had no gene match. CDR3 length equals 17 residues. The germline CDR1 and CDR2 sequences are LGHNA and YNFKEQ.